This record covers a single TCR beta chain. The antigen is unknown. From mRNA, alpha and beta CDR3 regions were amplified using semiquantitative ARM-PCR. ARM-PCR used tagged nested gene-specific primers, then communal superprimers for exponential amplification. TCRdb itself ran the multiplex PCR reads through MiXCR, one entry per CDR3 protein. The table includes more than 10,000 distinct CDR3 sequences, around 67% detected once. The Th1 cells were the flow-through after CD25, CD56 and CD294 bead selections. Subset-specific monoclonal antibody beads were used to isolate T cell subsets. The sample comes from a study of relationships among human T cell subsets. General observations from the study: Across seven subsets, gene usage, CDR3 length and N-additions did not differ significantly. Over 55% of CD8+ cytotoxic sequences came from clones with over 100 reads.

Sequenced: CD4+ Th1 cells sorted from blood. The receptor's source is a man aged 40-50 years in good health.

The CDR3 sequence: CASMSSGTANTGELFF. As DNA, the CDR3 is TGTGCCAGCATGTCATCGGGGACAGCTAACACCGGGGAGCTGTTTTTT. The chain joins TRBV2 to TRBJ2-2; 7 nucleotides line up with TRBD1. This CDR3 is built from 16 residues. V was pared by 7 bases and J by 2 bases, with 10 bases of the junction left unmatched. Germline-derived CDR1 and CDR2 are SNHLY and FYNNEI.